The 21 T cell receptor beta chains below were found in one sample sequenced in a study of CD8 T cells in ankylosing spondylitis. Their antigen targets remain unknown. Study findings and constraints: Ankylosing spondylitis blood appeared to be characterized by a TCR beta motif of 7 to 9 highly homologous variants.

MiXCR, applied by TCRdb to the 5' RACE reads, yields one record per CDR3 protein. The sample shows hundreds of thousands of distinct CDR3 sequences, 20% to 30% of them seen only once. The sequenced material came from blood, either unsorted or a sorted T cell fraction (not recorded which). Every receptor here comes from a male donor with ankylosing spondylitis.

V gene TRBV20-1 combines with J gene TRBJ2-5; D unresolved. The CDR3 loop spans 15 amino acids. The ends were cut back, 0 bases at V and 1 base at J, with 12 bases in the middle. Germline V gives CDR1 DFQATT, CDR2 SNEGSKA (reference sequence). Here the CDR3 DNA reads TGCAGTGCTAGAGACCCGAGGCGGTTCCAAGAGACCCAGTACTTC. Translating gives CSARDPRRFQETQYF.

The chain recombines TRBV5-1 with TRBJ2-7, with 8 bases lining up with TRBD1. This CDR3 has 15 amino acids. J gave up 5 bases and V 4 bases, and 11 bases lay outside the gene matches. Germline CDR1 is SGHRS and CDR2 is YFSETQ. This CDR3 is CASSGRTGIGDEQYF. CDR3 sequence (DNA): TGCGCCAGCAGCGGACGGACAGGGATTGGAGACGAGCAGTACTTC. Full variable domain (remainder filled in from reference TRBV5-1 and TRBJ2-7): KAGVTQTPRYLIKTRGQQVTLSCSPISGHRSVSWYQQTPGQGLQFLFEYFSETQRNKGNFPGRFSGRQFSNSRSEMNVSTLELGDSALYLCASSGRTGIGDEQYFGPGTRLTVT.

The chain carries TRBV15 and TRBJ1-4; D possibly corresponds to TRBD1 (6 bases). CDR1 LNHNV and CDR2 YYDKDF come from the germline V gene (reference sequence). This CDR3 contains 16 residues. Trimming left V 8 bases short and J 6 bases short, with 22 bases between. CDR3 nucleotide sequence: TGTGCCACCCGAGGGGGGGCCTCGAGGGTTTATGAAAAACTGTTTTTT. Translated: CATRGGASRVYEKLFF.

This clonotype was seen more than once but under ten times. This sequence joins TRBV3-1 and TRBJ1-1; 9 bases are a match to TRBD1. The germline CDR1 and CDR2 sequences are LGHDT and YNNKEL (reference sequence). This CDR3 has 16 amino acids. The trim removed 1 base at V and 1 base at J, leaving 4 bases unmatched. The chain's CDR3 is CASSQGETGGNTEAFF. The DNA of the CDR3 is TGTGCCAGCAGCCAAGGCGAGACAGGGGGGAACACTGAAGCTTTCTTT. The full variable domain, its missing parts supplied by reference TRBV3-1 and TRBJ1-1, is DTAVSQTPKYLVTQMGNDKSIKCEQNLGHDTMYWYKQDSKKFLKIMFSYNNKELIINETVPNRFSPKSPDKAHLNLHINSLELGDSAVYFCASSQGETGGNTEAFFGQGTRLTVV.

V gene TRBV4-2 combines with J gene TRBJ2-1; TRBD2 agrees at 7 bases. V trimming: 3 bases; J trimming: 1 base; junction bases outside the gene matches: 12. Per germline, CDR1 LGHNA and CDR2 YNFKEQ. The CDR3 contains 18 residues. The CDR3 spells CASSHEKASGYSYNEQFF. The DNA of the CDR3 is TGTGCCAGCAGCCACGAAAAGGCTAGCGGTTATTCCTACAATGAGCAGTTCTTC.

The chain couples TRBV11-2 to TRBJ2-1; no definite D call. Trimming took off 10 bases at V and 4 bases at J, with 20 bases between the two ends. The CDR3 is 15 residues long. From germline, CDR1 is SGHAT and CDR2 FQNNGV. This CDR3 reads CATRPFSGSYNEQFF. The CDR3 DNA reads TGTGCCACCCGCCCCTTCTCCGGGTCTTACAATGAGCAGTTCTTC.

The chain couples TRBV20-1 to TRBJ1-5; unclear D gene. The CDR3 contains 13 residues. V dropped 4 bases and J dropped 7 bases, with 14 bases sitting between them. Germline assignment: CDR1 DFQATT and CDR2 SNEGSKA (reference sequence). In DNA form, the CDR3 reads TGCAGTGCTACCGGAGTGGTGAGCCAGCCCCAGCATTTT. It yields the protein CSATGVVSQPQHF.

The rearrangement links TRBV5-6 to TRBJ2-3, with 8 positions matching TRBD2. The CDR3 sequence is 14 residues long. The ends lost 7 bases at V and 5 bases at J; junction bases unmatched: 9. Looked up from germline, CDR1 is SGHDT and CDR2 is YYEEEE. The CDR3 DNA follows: TGTGCCAGCGCGCGGGGGGCGGCGGGAGATACGCAGTATTTT. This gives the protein CASARGAAGDTQYF.

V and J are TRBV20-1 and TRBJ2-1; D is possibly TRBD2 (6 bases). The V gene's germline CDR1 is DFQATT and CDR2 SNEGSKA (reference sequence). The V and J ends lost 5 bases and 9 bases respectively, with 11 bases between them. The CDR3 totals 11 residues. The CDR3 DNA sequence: TGCAGTGCTCGGAGGGCCATTGAGCAGTTCTTC. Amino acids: CSARRAIEQFF.

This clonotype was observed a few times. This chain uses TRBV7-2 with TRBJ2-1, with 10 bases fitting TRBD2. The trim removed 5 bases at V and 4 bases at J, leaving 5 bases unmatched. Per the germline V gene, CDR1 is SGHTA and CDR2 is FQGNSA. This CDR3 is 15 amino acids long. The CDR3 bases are TGTGCCAGCAGCCGGACTAGCGGAGCTTACAATGAGCAGTTCTTC. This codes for CASSRTSGAYNEQFF. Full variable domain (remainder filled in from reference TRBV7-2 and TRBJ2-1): GAGVSQSPSNKVTEKGKDVELRCDPISGHTALYWYRQSLGQGLEFLIYFQGNSAPDKSGLPSDRFSAERTGGSVSTLTIQRTQQEDSAVYLCASSRTSGAYNEQFFGPGTRLTVL.

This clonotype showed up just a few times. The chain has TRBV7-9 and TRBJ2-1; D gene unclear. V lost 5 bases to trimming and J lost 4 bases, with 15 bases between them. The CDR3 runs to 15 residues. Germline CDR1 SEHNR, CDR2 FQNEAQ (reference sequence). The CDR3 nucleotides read TGTGCCAGCAGCCCCGGTTCAACGGTGTACAATGAGCAGTTCTTC. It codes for CASSPGSTVYNEQFF.

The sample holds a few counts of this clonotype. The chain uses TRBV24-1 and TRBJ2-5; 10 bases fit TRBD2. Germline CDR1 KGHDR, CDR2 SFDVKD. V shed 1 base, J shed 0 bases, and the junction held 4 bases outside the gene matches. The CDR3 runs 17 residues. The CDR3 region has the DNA TGTGCCACCAGTGATTTCACTAGCGGGATTAACCAAGAGACCCAGTACTTC. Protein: CATSDFTSGINQETQYF.

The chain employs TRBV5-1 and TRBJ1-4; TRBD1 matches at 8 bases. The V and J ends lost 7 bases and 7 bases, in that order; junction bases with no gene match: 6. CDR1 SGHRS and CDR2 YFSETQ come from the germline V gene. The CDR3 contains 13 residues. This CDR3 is CASAGQAGEKLFF. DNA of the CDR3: TGCGCCAGCGCGGGACAGGCAGGTGAAAAACTGTTTTTT.

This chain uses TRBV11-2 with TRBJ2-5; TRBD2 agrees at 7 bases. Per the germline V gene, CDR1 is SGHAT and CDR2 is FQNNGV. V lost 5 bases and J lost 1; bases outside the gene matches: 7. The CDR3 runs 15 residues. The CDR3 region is CASSPGLSLQETQYF. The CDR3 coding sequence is TGTGCCAGCAGCCCGGGACTAAGCCTCCAAGAGACCCAGTACTTC. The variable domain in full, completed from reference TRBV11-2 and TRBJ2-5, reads EAGVAQSPRYKIIEKRQSVAFWCNPISGHATLYWYQQILGQGPKLLIQFQNNGVVDDSQLPKDRFSAERLKGVDSTLKIQPAKLEDSAVYLCASSPGLSLQETQYFGPGTRLLVL.

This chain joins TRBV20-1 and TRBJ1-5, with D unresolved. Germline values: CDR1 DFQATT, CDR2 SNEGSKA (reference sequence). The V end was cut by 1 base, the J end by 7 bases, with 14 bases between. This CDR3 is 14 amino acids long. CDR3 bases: TGCAGTGCTAGAGGGGCGGTCGAACGCCAGCCCCAGCATTTT. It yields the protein CSARGAVERQPQHF.

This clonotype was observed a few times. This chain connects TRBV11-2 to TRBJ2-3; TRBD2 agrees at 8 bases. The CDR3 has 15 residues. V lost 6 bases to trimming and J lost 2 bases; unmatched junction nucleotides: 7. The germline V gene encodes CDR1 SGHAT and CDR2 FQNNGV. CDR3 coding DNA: TGTGCCAGCAGGTCGGGGGGGTCGAACACAGATACGCAGTATTTT. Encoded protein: CASRSGGSNTDTQYF.

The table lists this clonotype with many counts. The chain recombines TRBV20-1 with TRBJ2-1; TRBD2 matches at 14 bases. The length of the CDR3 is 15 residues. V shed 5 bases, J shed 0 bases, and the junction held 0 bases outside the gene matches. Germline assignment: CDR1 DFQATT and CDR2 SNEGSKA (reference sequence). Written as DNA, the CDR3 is TGCAGTGCTGGGACTAGCGGGAGCTCCTACAATGAGCAGTTCTTC. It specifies CSAGTSGSSYNEQFF.

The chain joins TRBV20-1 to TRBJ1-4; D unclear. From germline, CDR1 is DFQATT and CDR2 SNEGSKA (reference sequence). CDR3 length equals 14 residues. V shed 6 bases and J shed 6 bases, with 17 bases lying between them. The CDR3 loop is CSAVKVAGDEKLFF. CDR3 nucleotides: TGCAGTGCCGTGAAAGTGGCTGGCGATGAAAAACTGTTTTTT.

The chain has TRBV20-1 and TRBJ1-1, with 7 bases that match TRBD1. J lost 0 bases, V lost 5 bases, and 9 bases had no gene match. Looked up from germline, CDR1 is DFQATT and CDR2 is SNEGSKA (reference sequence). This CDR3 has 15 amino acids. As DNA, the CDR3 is TGCAGTGCTGAGCAGGGACAGATCATGAACACTGAAGCTTTCTTT. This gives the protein CSAEQGQIMNTEAFF.

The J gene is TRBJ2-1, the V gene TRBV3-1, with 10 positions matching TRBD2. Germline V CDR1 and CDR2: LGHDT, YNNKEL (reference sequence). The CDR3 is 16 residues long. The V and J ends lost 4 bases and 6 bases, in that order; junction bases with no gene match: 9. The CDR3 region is CASSLRVASGSNEQFF. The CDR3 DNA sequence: TGTGCCAGCAGCCTCCGGGTGGCTAGCGGGAGCAATGAGCAGTTCTTC.

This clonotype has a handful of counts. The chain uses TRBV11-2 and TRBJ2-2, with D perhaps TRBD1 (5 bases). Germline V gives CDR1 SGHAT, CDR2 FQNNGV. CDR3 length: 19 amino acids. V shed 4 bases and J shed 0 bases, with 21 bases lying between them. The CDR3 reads CASSSIRATEKANTGELFF. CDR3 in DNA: TGTGCCAGCAGCTCCATCAGGGCGACAGAGAAAGCGAACACCGGGGAGCTGTTTTTT.